This TCR beta chain was sequenced in a study of lymphopenia after photon versus proton radiotherapy. Study findings and constraints: Survival link was tested only in deceased patients; proton benefit remains a possibility.

CDR1 is SGHVS and CDR2 is FQNEAQ in the germline V gene. The ends were cut back, 5 bases at V and 10 bases at J, with 9 bases in the middle. The CDR3 runs 11 residues. This table comes from immunoSEQ multiplex PCR, and its TCRdb copy is limited to in-frame clones, with some not included. The sample contains 55,000 to 70,000 clones, 92% of which appear only once. Points on this clone: Its antigen remains unknown.

The material was peripheral blood, obtained from a patient treated with photon-based radiotherapy. V and J are TRBV7-8 and TRBJ2-1; D gene uncertain. This sequence originates from a middle-aged woman with cholangiocarcinoma. DNA for the CDR3: TGTGCCAGCAGCCCCGCGGAGGAGCAGTTCTTC. As protein: CASSPAEEQFF.